This TCR beta chain comes out of a study of T cell responses to AZD1222 COVID-19 vaccine. This clone showed up just a few times. Its specificity is not known. This CDR3 comprises 15 residues. The V end lost 4 bases, the J end lost 8 bases, and 19 bases lay between the germline ends. Germline CDR1 reads KGHDR; CDR2 reads SFDVKD. Generated by immunoSEQ multiplex PCR, the TCRdb table keeps only in-frame clones and is missing some. This table has 110,000 to 150,000 clones, more than 90% appearing once. Study results and caveats: Donors, mostly white British, included more females; clonal diversity was possibly underestimated.

The gene calls are TRBV24-1 and TRBJ1-2; D gene uncertain. Sequences were derived from peripheral blood, sampled on day 0 of AZD1222 vaccination. The receptor was isolated from an adult in good health. CDR3 amino acids: CATSDRLSGVEGYTF. CDR3 sequence (DNA): TGTGCCACCAGTGACCGATTAAGCGGGGTGGAAGGCTACACCTTC.